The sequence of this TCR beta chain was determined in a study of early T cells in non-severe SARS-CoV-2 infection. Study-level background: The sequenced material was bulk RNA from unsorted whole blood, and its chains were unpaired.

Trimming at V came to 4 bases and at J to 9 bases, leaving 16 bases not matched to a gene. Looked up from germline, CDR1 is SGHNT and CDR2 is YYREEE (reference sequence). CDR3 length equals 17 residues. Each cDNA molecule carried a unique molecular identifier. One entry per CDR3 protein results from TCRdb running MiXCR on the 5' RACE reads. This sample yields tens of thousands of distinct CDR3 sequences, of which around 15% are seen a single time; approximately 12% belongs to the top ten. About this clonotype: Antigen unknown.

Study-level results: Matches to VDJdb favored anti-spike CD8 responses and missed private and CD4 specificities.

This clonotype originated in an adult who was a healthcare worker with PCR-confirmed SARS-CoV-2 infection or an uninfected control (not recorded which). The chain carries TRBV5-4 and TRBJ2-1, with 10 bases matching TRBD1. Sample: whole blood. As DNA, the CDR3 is TGTGCCAGCAGCCCGACTAGTCCGGACAGGGGGTTCACTGAGCAGTTCTTC. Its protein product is CASSPTSPDRGFTEQFF. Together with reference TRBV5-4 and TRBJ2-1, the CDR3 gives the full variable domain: ETGVTQSPTHLIKTRGQQVTLRCSSQSGHNTVSWYQQALGQGPQFIFQYYREEENGRGNFPPRFSGLQFPNYSSELNVNALELDDSALYLCASSPTSPDRGFTEQFFGPGTRLTVL.